The rows below give T cell receptor beta chains drawn from one sample of a study of T cell responses to AZD1222 COVID-19 vaccine. Only in-frame clones appear in the TCRdb table, and some are missing; sequencing was by immunoSEQ multiplex PCR. The table has about 56,000 clones, 75% to 90% seen once; the top ten hold over 15%. Here the sequenced sample was peripheral blood, taken on day 0 of AZD1222 vaccination. The receptors were gathered from an adult in good health. Both conserved end residues are part of each CDR3.

TRBJ1-1	TRBV18	CASSPNDGENTEAFF
TRBJ2-1	TRBV15	CATGERELNEQFF
TRBJ1-3	TRBV7-2	CASRSQGTGNTIYF
TRBJ1-3	TRBV9	CASSGLGPGDTIYF
TRBJ2-1	TRBV24-1	CATSDSDSAGNGQFF
TRBJ2-1	TRBV5-8	CASSLSPRSYNEQFF
TRBJ1-1	TRBV7-2	CASSLASGFRTEAFF
TRBJ2-1	TRBV27	CASSLWKRGSYNEQFF
TRBJ2-2	TRBV21-1	CASSKRTNTGELFF
TRBJ2-3	TRBV3-1/TRBV3-2	CASSQGTSGSDTQYF
TRBJ1-1	TRBV13	CASSLGTGDTEAFF
TRBJ2-1	TRBV19	CASSAASGRAAVEQFF
TRBJ1-4	TRBV18	CASSPSGRGTIFNEKLFF
TRBJ2-2	TRBV5-1	CASSLEGSGRADTGELFF
TRBJ1-5	TRBV18	CASSPNFIATGWDQPQHF
TRBJ2-3	TRBV28	CASSKGLASTDTQYF
TRBJ2-1	TRBV5-1	CASTQTVHNEQFF
TRBJ2-1	TRBV2	CASSGEKVNYNEQFF
TRBJ1-5	TRBV6-1	CASSEAVTGGQPQHF
TRBJ1-2	TRBV29-1	CSAVDRGPNYGYTF
TRBJ1-2	TRBV5-4	CASSFLSDRGGYTF
TRBJ1-2	TRBV4-2	CASSQIRSTVTWEGYGYTF
TRBJ1-6	TRBV28	CASRKYTVNSPLHF
TRBJ1-1	TRBV7-3	CASSSGRTSTEAFF
TRBJ1-2	TRBV14	CASSPGTAYGYTF
TRBJ1-1	TRBV30	CAWSVNPGDEAFF
TRBJ1-5	TRBV21-1	CASSRAIWVLNQPQHF
TRBJ1-4	TRBV5-1	CASSLDRQANEKLFF
TRBJ1-4	TRBV6-5	CASRSGEKLFF
TRBJ1-2	TRBV11-1	CASSHTDRGDYGYTF
TRBJ1-1	TRBV7-9	CASSPPRGDLNTEAFF
TRBJ2-1	TRBV28	CASSSGSYNEQFF
TRBJ1-1	TRBV19	CASSVGRWTEAFF
TRBJ2-7	TRBV5-1	CASSLGQIAKEQYF
TRBJ2-7	TRBV10-3	CAISESVGGTYEQYF
TRBJ2-7	TRBV7-8	CASSLIQLPYEQYF
TRBJ1-4	TRBV18	CASSPRRGTGEKLFF
TRBJ1-2	TRBV4-3	CASSPSGQTYGYTF
TRBJ1-4	TRBV6-2/TRBV6-3	CASSPLERTSREKLFF
TRBJ1-5	TRBV13	CASSLGGGDNQPQHF
TRBJ2-5	TRBV6-5	CASTDASGRSETQYF
TRBJ1-1	TRBV7-2	CASSPSADKNTEAFF
TRBJ1-6	TRBV9	CASSPYESSYNSPLHF
TRBJ2-7	TRBV18	CASSPLAGETYEQYF
TRBJ1-1	TRBV27	CASSLWQGANTEAFF
TRBJ1-3	TRBV10-2	CASSLPDPGNTIYF
TRBJ2-1	TRBV30	CAWSLAGYNEQFF
TRBJ2-5	TRBV28	CASSPPGLGETQYF
TRBJ1-2	TRBV6-2/TRBV6-3	CASSVDRKSGYTF